A selection of T cell receptor beta chains follows, all from one sample in a study of T cell responses to AZD1222 COVID-19 vaccine. Some clones are missing from TCRdb's copy, which holds only in-frame ones; the method was immunoSEQ multiplex PCR. The sample comprises some 170,000 clones, about 87% of which are singletons, and about 4.1% rests with the top ten. The starting material was peripheral blood, obtained 28 days after the second dose of the MenACWY control vaccine. These receptors were taken from an adult who received the MenACWY meningococcal vaccine as a control. The CDR3 runs from the conserved cysteine through the conserved F or W. A D gene is named only where the DNA matches it firmly. Size tells how often a clone was seen (once, few, many) or the class of an expanded clone, and some rows leave it out.

V	size	J	D	CDR3	DNA
TRBV4-3	.	TRBJ1-2	TRBD1	CASSQGYTGTGVYGYTF	TGCGCCAGCAGCCAAGGTTACACCGGGACAGGAGTATATGGCTACACCTTC
TRBV27	.	TRBJ1-5	.	CASSSSTGRNQPQHF	TGTGCCAGCAGTTCCTCAACAGGGCGCAATCAGCCCCAGCATTTT
TRBV5-4	.	TRBJ2-1	TRBD2	CASSFSSGPFKEIGEQFF	TGTGCCAGCAGCTTTTCTAGCGGACCGTTTAAGGAGATCGGTGAGCAGTTCTTC
TRBV7-2	.	TRBJ2-7	.	CASSLVVSGAHEQYF	TGTGCCAGCAGCTTAGTGGTTAGCGGAGCCCACGAGCAGTACTTC
TRBV11-2	.	TRBJ1-3	.	CASSLRGVGNTIYF	TGTGCCAGCAGCTTAAGGGGGGTCGGAAACACCATATATTTT
TRBV7-2	.	TRBJ1-5	.	CASSFDRDQPQHF	TGTGCCAGCAGCTTTGATAGGGACCAGCCCCAGCATTTT
TRBV5-6	.	TRBJ2-5	.	CASSLGQEETQYF	TGTGCCAGCAGCTTGGGACAGGAAGAGACCCAGTACTTC
TRBV5-1	once	TRBJ2-3	TRBD2	CASTLQAGVADTQYF	TGCGCCAGCACCCTACAAGCGGGAGTGGCAGATACGCAGTATTTT
TRBV3-1/TRBV3-2	.	TRBJ2-7	.	CASSQGGRGSYEQYF	TGTGCCAGCAGCCAAGGGGGACGAGGAAGCTACGAGCAGTACTTC
TRBV6-2/TRBV6-3	.	TRBJ2-7	.	CASSYPGDRDEQYF	TGTGCCAGCAGTTATCCGGGAGATAGGGACGAGCAGTACTTC
TRBV10-3	.	TRBJ1-1	TRBD1	CAISESRDRGEAFF	TGTGCCATCAGTGAGTCGCGGGACAGGGGGGAAGCTTTCTTT
TRBV7-2	.	TRBJ2-1	.	CASSLFATPTGGHNEQFF	TGTGCCAGCAGTTTATTTGCGACACCTACCGGGGGCCACAATGAGCAGTTCTTC
TRBV19	.	TRBJ1-3	.	CASSPPGQALGNTIYF	TGTGCCAGTAGTCCCCCCGGCCAAGCCCTGGGAAACACCATATATTTT
TRBV7-2	.	TRBJ2-3	TRBD2	CASSLSIGIAGGGDTQYF	TGTGCCAGCAGCTTAAGCATTGGGATAGCGGGAGGAGGAGATACGCAGTATTTT
TRBV6-5	once	TRBJ1-2	.	CASSYSEKTPDGYTF	TGTGCCAGCAGTTACTCCGAAAAAACCCCGGATGGCTACACCTTC
TRBV20-1	once	TRBJ1-2	.	CSARGPAGYTF	TGCAGTGCTAGGGGCCCGGCGGGCTACACCTTC
TRBV7-2	.	TRBJ1-2	TRBD1	CASSPDREYGYTF	TGTGCCAGCAGCCCAGACAGGGAGTATGGCTACACCTTC
TRBV28	.	TRBJ2-7	TRBD1	CASSTTTDRGRPYF	TGTGCCAGCAGCACCACCACCGACAGGGGGCGCCCGTACTTC
TRBV10-3	.	TRBJ2-7	.	CAISEAGVDRYEQYF	TGTGCCATCAGTGAGGCTGGGGTCGACCGGTACGAGCAGTACTTC
TRBV5-5	.	TRBJ1-5	TRBD1	CASSLLHRGQPQHF	TGTGCCAGCAGCCTACTCCACAGGGGACAGCCCCAGCATTTT
TRBV27	.	TRBJ2-3	TRBD2	CASSFSWEGADTQYF	TGTGCCAGCAGTTTCTCGTGGGAGGGCGCAGATACGCAGTATTTT
TRBV10-3	.	TRBJ1-5	.	CATAPIDQPQHF	TGTGCCACGGCACCAATCGATCAGCCCCAGCATTTT
TRBV5-1	.	TRBJ2-3	TRBD2	CASSLVLGLAGGSPDTQYF	TGCGCCAGCAGCTTGGTCTTGGGACTAGCGGGAGGGTCCCCAGATACGCAGTATTTT
TRBV27	.	TRBJ2-7	TRBD1	CASSSQGAYEQYF	TGTGCCAGCAGTTCTCAGGGGGCGTACGAGCAGTACTTC
TRBV7-2	.	TRBJ2-1	.	CASSQNQGPNEQFF	TGTGCCAGCAGCCAAAACCAGGGCCCCAATGAGCAGTTCTTC
TRBV9	.	TRBJ1-2	TRBD1	CASSVGTGPHEGYTF	TGTGCCAGCAGCGTAGGGACAGGCCCTCATGAGGGCTACACCTTC
TRBV6-2/TRBV6-3	.	TRBJ1-6	.	CASSQTGHTPNSPLHF	TGTGCCAGCAGTCAAACGGGACATACACCTAATTCACCCCTCCACTTT
TRBV18	.	TRBJ2-7	TRBD1	CASSPGTASYEQYF	TGTGCCAGCTCACCCGGGACAGCTTCCTACGAGCAGTACTTC
TRBV28	.	TRBJ2-7	.	CASSYTASEQYF	TGTGCCAGCAGTTACACCGCGAGCGAGCAGTACTTC
TRBV6-5	.	TRBJ1-1	.	CASSYSRQVNTEAFF	TGTGCCAGCAGTTACTCGCGACAGGTGAACACTGAAGCTTTCTTT
TRBV7-2	.	TRBJ1-5	.	CASSAQTDRNQPQHF	TGTGCCAGCAGCGCCCAAACAGACAGGAATCAGCCCCAGCATTTT
TRBV30	once	TRBJ1-4	.	CAWSGALEGKLFF	TGTGCCTGGAGTGGGGCCTTAGAAGGGAAACTGTTTTTT
TRBV4-2	.	TRBJ2-3	.	CASSQGVGESTDTQYF	TGTGCCAGCAGCCAAGGAGTGGGGGAGAGCACAGATACGCAGTATTTT
TRBV18	.	TRBJ1-1	.	CASSFGTGWDTEAFF	TGTGCCAGCTCATTCGGAACAGGGTGGGACACTGAAGCTTTCTTT
TRBV6-5	.	TRBJ2-7	.	CASTTGPLNPYQQYF	TGTGCCAGCACTACCGGGCCACTCAACCCCTACCAGCAGTACTTC
TRBV7-3	once	TRBJ2-2	.	CASSTGTLANTGELFF	TGTGCCAGCAGCACCGGGACACTCGCGAACACCGGGGAGCTGTTTTTT
TRBV3-1/TRBV3-2	.	TRBJ2-5	.	CASSQTRPETQYF	TGTGCCAGCAGCCAAACTCGGCCAGAGACCCAGTACTTC
TRBV7-9	.	TRBJ1-2	.	CASSPGHTGYTF	TGTGCCAGCAGCCCCGGACATACTGGCTACACCTTC
TRBV9	.	TRBJ1-4	.	CASSVAGGQHNEKLFF	TGTGCCAGCAGCGTAGCGGGTGGACAGCACAATGAAAAACTGTTTTTT
TRBV6-5	.	TRBJ2-5	TRBD1	CASSRDSQETQYF	TGTGCCAGCAGCCGGGACAGCCAAGAGACCCAGTACTTC
TRBV7-2	.	TRBJ2-5	.	CASSFHTGNWGQETQYF	TGTGCCAGCAGCTTCCACACAGGGAACTGGGGCCAAGAGACCCAGTACTTC
TRBV30	.	TRBJ1-6	.	CAWSHSSSYNSPLHF	TGTGCCTGGAGTCATTCCAGCTCCTATAATTCACCCCTCCACTTT
TRBV3-1/TRBV3-2	.	TRBJ2-3	TRBD2	CASSRPGLAVERNTQYF	TGTGCCAGCAGCCGTCCGGGACTAGCGGTCGAAAGGAATACGCAGTATTTT
TRBV6-5	.	TRBJ1-4	TRBD1	CASSHRGTEEKLFF	TGTGCCAGCAGCCATCGGGGGACAGAGGAAAAACTGTTTTTT
TRBV25-1	.	TRBJ2-7	TRBD2	CASSEYEGSGRQGEQYF	TGTGCCAGCAGTGAATATGAGGGGAGCGGGAGGCAGGGGGAGCAGTACTTC
TRBV9	.	TRBJ2-1	.	CASSRSLGEQFF	TGTGCCAGCAGCCGCTCTTTGGGAGAGCAGTTCTTC
TRBV5-1	.	TRBJ1-1	TRBD1	CASSLDSGTGHPEAFF	TGCGCCAGCAGCCTCGATTCCGGGACAGGGCATCCTGAAGCTTTCTTT
TRBV28	.	TRBJ2-1	TRBD2	CASSLFGAGGSSYNEQFF	TGTGCCAGCAGTTTATTCGGCGCCGGCGGGAGCTCCTACAATGAGCAGTTCTTC
TRBV4-2	.	TRBJ1-1	TRBD1	CASSPQENRGAVTEAFF	TGTGCCAGCAGCCCCCAAGAGAACAGGGGGGCGGTCACTGAAGCTTTCTTT
TRBV7-2	once	TRBJ1-5	TRBD1	CASSIGQGAYQPQHF	TGTGCCAGCAGCATCGGACAGGGGGCATATCAGCCCCAGCATTTT
TRBV6-5	.	TRBJ1-6	TRBD1	CASSSTGGTGSPLHF	TGTGCCAGCAGCTCGACAGGGGGCACGGGTTCACCCCTCCACTTT
TRBV25-1	.	TRBJ2-7	.	CASSAPVTGEQYF	TGTGCCAGCAGTGCTCCTGTTACTGGCGAGCAGTACTTC
TRBV11-3	.	TRBJ2-7	TRBD1	CASSPGTGIPYEQYF	TGTGCCAGCAGCCCGGGGACAGGAATTCCCTACGAGCAGTACTTC
TRBV24-1	.	TRBJ1-2	.	CATSDPGYGYTF	TGTGCCACCAGTGACCCAGGGTATGGCTACACCTTC
TRBV24-1	.	TRBJ2-5	.	CATSGGGFQETQYF	TGTGCCACCAGTGGTGGAGGGTTCCAAGAGACCCAGTACTTC